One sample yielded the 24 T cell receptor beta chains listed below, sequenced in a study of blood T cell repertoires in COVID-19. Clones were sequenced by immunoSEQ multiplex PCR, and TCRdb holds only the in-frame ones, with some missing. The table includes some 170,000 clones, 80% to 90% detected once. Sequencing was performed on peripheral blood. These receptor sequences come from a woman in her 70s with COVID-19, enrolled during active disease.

CDR3 DNA sequence: TGTGCCAGCAGCCGAAAAACCGGGACAGAAGCTTTCTTT. Translation gives CASSRKTGTEAFF. The chain couples TRBV7-2 to TRBJ1-1; possibly TRBD1 for D (6 bases). Germline loops: CDR1 SGHTA, CDR2 FQGNSA. This CDR3 spans 13 amino acids. V gave up 5 bases and J gave up 8 bases, with 15 bases separating them.

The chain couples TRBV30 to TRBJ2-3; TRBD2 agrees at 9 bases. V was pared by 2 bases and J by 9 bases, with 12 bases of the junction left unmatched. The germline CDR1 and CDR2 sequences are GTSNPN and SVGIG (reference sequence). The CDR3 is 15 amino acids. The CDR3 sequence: CAWSYVGGSGRTQYF. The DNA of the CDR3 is TGTGCCTGGAGTTACGTAGGAGGTAGCGGGAGAACGCAGTATTTT.

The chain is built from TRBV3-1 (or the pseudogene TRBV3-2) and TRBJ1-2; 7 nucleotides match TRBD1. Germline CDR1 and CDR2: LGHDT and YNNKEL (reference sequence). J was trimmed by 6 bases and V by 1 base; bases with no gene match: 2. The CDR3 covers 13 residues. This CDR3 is CASSQAGGDGYTF. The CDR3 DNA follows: TGTGCCAGCAGCCAAGCAGGGGGAGATGGCTACACCTTC.

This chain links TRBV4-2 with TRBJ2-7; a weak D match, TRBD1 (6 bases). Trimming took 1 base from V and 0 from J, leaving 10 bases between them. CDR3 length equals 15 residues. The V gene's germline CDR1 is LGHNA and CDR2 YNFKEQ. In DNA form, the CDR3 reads TGTGCCAGCAGCCAAGTGACAGGCAACTCCTACGAGCAGTACTTC. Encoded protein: CASSQVTGNSYEQYF.

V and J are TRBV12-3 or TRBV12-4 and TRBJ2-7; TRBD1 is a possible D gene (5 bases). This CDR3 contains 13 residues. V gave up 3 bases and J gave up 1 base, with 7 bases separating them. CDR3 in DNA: TGTGCCAGCAGTTTCGACAGTTCCTACGAGCAGTACTTC. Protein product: CASSFDSSYEQYF.

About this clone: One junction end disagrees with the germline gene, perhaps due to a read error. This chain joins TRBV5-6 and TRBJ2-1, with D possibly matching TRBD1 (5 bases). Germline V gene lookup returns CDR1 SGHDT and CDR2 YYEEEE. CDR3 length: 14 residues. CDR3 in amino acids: CASSLDHRSGSQFF. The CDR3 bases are TGTGCCAGCAGTTTGGATCACAGGTCGGGCTCCCAGTTCTTC.

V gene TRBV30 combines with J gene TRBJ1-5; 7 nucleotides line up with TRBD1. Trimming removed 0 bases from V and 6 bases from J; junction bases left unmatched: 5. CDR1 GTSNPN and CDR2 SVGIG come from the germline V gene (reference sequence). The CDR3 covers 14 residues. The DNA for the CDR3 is TGTGCCTGGAGTGTATCCCCAGGGGGTCAGCCCCAGCATTTT. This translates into CAWSVSPGGQPQHF. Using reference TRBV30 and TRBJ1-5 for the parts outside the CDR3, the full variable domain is SQTIHQWPATLVQPVGSPLSLECTVEGTSNPNLYWYRQAAGRGLQLLFYSVGIGQISSEVPQNLSASRPQDRQFILSSKKLLLSDSGFYLCAWSVSPGGQPQHFGDGTRLSIL.

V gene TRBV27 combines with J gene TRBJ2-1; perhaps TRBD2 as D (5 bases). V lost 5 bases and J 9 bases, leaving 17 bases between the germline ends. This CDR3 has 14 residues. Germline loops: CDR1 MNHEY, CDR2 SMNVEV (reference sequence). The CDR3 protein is CASSREYIGTEQFF. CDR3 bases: TGTGCCAGCAGTAGGGAGTACATAGGCACTGAGCAGTTCTTC.

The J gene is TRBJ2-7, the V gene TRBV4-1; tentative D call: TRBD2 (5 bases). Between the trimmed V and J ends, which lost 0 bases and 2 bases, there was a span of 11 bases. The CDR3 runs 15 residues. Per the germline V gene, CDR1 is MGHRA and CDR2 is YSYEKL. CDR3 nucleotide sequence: TGCGCCAGCAGCCAAGATGTACGGGGTACCTACGAGCAGTACTTC. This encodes CASSQDVRGTYEQYF.

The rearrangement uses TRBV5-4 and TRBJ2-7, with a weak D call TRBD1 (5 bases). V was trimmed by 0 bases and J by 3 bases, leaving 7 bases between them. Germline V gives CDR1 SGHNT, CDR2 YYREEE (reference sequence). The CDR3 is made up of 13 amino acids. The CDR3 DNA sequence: TGTGCCAGCAGCTTGGGACAGAACTACGAGCAGTACTTC. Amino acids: CASSLGQNYEQYF. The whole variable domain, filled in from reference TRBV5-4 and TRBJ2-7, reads ETGVTQSPTHLIKTRGQQVTLRCSSQSGHNTVSWYQQALGQGPQFIFQYYREEENGRGNFPPRFSGLQFPNYSSELNVNALELDDSALYLCASSLGQNYEQYFGPGTRLTVT.

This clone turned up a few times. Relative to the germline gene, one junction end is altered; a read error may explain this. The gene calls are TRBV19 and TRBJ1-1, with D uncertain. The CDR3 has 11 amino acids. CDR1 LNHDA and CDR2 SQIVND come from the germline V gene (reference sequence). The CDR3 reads CASNFNSEAFF. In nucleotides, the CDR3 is TGTGCCAGTAATTTTAACAGTGAAGCTTTCTTT.

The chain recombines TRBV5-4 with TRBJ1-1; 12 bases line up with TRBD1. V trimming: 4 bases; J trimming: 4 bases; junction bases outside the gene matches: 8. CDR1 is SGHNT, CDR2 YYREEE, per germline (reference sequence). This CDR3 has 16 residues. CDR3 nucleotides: TGTGCCAGCAGCCGGGGACAGGGGGCTTTTGGCACTGAAGCTTTCTTT. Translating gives CASSRGQGAFGTEAFF.

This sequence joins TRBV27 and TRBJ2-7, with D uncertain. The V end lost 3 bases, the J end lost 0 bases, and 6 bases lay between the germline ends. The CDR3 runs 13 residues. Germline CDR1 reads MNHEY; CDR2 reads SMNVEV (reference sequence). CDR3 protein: CASSFRSSYEQYF. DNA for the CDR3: TGTGCCAGCAGTTTTCGGAGCTCCTACGAGCAGTACTTC.

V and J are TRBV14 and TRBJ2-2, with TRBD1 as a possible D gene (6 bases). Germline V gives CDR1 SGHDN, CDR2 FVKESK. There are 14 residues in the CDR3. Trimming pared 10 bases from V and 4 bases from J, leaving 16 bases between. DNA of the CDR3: TGTGCCACCGGGCAGGGGCGCGGCACCGGGGAGCTGTTTTTT. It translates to CATGQGRGTGELFF.

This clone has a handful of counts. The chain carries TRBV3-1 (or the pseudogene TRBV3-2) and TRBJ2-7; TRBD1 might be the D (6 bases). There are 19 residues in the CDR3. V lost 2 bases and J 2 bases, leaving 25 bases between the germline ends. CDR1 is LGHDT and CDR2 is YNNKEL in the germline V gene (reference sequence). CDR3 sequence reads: CASSQLVPTGTHIAYEQYF. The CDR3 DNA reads TGTGCCAGCAGCCAACTTGTCCCGACCGGGACACATATAGCCTACGAGCAGTACTTC.

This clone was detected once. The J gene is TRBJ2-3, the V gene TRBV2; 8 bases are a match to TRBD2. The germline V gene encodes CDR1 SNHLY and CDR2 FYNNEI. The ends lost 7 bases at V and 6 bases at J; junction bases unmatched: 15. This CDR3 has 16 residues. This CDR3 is CASKSSGTSPPDTQYF. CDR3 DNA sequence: TGTGCCAGCAAGTCCTCCGGGACTAGTCCTCCTGATACGCAGTATTTT.

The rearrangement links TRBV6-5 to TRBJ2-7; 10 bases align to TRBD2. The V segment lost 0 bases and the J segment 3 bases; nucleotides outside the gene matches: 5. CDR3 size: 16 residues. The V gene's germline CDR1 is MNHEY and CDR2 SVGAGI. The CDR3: CASSYSRTSGIYEQYF. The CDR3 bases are TGTGCCAGCAGTTACTCGAGGACTAGCGGAATCTACGAGCAGTACTTC.

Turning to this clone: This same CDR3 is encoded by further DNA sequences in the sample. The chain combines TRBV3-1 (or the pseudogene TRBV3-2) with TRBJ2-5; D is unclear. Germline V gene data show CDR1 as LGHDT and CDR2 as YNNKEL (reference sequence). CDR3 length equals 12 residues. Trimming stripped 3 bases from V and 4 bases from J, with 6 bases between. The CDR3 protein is CASSQLRETQYF. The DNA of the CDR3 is TGTGCCAGCAGCCAGTTGAGAGAGACCCAGTACTTC.

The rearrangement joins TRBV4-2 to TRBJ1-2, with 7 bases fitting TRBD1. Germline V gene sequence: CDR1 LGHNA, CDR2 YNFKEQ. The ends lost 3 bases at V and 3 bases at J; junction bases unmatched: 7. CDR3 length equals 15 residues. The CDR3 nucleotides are TGTGCCAGCAGCCAGGAGTGGACAGGAGACTATGGCTACACCTTC. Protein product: CASSQEWTGDYGYTF.

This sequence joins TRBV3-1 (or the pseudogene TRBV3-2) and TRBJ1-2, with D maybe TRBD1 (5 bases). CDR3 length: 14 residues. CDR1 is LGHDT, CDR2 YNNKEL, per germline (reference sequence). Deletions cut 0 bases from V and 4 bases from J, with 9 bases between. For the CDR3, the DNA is TGTGCCAGCAGCCAAGAAAGGGGCTCCTATGGCTACACCTTC. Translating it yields CASSQERGSYGYTF.

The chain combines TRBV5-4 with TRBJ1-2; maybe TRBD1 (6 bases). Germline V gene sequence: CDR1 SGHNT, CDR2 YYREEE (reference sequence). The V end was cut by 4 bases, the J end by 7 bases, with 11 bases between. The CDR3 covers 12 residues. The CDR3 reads CASSLDRTGYTF. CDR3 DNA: TGTGCCAGCAGCCTCGACAGGACTGGCTACACCTTC.

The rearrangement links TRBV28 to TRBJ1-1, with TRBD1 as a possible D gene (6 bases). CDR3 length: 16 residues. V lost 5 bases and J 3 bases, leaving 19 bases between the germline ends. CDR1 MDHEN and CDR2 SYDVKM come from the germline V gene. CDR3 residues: CASSPYYRDTHTEAFF. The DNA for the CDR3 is TGTGCCAGCAGTCCCTATTACAGGGATACTCACACTGAAGCTTTCTTT.

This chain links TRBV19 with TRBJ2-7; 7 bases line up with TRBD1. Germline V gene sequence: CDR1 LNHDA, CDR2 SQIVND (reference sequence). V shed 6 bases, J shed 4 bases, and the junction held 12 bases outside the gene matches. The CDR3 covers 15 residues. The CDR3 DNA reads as TGTGCCAGTAGCAACTCGTCCACAGGGGTGTACGAGCAGTACTTC. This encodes CASSNSSTGVYEQYF.

CDR3 nucleotides: TGTGCCAGCAGTTTAATAGCAGTCGGCAATCAGCCCCAGCATTTT. This encodes CASSLIAVGNQPQHF. The genes are TRBV28 and TRBJ1-5; D unclear. Looked up from germline, CDR1 is MDHEN and CDR2 is SYDVKM. V dropped 2 bases and J dropped 2 bases, with 10 bases sitting between them. CDR3 length: 15 residues.